Below, 21 T cell receptor beta chains from the same sample are listed, as sequenced in a study of beta chain features in type 1 diabetes (dated by TCRdb to 2017 to 2018). Libraries came from the immunoSEQ multiplex PCR assay. The entire amount of isolated RNA was reverse transcribed using the High Capacity cDNA Reverse Transcription Kit, so the sequenced TCRB transcripts were expressed ones. Not all clones reach the TCRdb copy of this immuneACCESS table, which keeps in-frame sequences only. Checked studies attribute under half of the gap to unresolved V genes and leave the rest unexplained. This sample lists under 400,000 clones; 13% to 15% were detected once. The ten largest clones take up more than 6.5% of the sample. The sequenced sample consisted of central memory CD4+ T cells from blood. The receptors come from a young man in good health.

This clone was counted between two and nine times. The chain combines TRBV29-1 with TRBJ2-1; no clear D. CDR1 and CDR2 from the germline V gene are SQVTM and ANQGSEA. The CDR3 has 15 amino acids. V was trimmed by 6 bases and J by 2 bases, leaving 17 bases between them. DNA for the CDR3: TGCAGCGTGTCTAAAGACGCCGCAGCCTACAATGAGCAGTTCTTC. This translates into CSVSKDAAAYNEQFF.

CDR3 residues: CASSHNRGGDTQYF. In DNA form, the CDR3 reads TGTGCCAGCAGCCACAACAGGGGGGGAGATACGCAGTATTTT. The chain uses TRBV11-2 and TRBJ2-3; the D gene is possibly TRBD1 (8 bases). The germline CDR1 and CDR2 sequences are SGHAT and FQNNGV. This CDR3 is 14 amino acids long. Trimming removed 5 bases at V and 5 bases at J, with 14 bases between.

This clone turned up a few times. J is TRBJ1-2 and V is TRBV4-1; D unresolved. The germline V and J ends were trimmed by 4 bases and 4 bases, with 10 bases remaining between them. The CDR3 contains 13 residues. Germline CDR1 reads MGHRA; CDR2 reads YSYEKL. CDR3 sequence: CASSPGQVYGYTF. The CDR3 region has the DNA TGCGCCAGCAGCCCCGGTCAGGTCTATGGCTACACCTTC.

In this sample, this clone turned up a few times. Other DNA sequences in this sample translate to the same CDR3. This chain links TRBV18 with TRBJ2-1; 8 bases fit TRBD2. The trim removed 0 bases at V and 0 bases at J, leaving 13 bases unmatched. From germline, CDR1 is KGHSH and CDR2 LQKENI. The length of the CDR3 is 20 residues. The DNA for the CDR3 is TGTGCCAGCTCACCACCGGGGGGCAGCGGGAGTGGAAGCTCCTACAATGAGCAGTTCTTC. Encoded protein: CASSPPGGSGSGSSYNEQFF. Combining the CDR3 with reference TRBV18 and TRBJ2-1 gives the whole variable domain NAGVMQNPRHLVRRRGQEARLRCSPMKGHSHVYWYRQLPEEGLKFMVYLQKENIIDESGMPKERFSAEFPKEGPSILRIQQVVRGDSAAYFCASSPPGGSGSGSSYNEQFFGPGTRLTVL.

This clone was detected a few times. V and J are TRBV2 and TRBJ1-1; D remains unclear. Germline lookup yields CDR1 SNHLY and CDR2 FYNNEI. There are 14 residues in the CDR3. V was trimmed by 7 bases and J by 1 base, leaving 13 bases between them. Here the CDR3 reads CASKAPPGNTEAFF. The CDR3 nucleotides are TGTGCCAGCAAGGCCCCCCCCGGGAACACTGAAGCTTTCTTT. The full variable domain, rest sourced from reference TRBV2 and TRBJ1-1, is EPEVTQTPSHQVTQMGQEVILRCVPISNHLYFYWYRQILGQKVEFLVSFYNNEISEKSEIFDDQFSVERPDGSNFTLKIRSTKLEDSAMYFCASKAPPGNTEAFFGQGTRLTVV.

About this clone: This sample also contains other DNA sequences that code for the same CDR3. V gene TRBV5-1 combines with J gene TRBJ2-2; unclear D gene. V was pared by 6 bases and J by 0 bases, with 6 bases between. This CDR3 is built from 13 residues. The germline V gene has CDR1 SGHRS and CDR2 YFSETQ. The CDR3 region has the DNA TGCGCCAGCAAGGACGCGAACACCGGGGAGCTGTTTTTT. It codes for CASKDANTGELFF.

This clone was seen a handful of times. The rearrangement joins TRBV5-4 to TRBJ1-2, with D possibly being TRBD1 (6 bases). Germline V CDR1 and CDR2: SGHNT, YYREEE (reference sequence). The CDR3 has 14 amino acids. The V end was cut by 4 bases, the J end by 3 bases, with 13 bases between. The CDR3 region is CASSRQGYDYGYTF. For the CDR3, the DNA is TGTGCCAGCAGCCGCCAGGGGTATGACTATGGCTACACCTTC.

This clone was detected ten times or more. The rearrangement uses TRBV14 and TRBJ2-7; a weak D match, TRBD1 (5 bases). V was cut by 1 base and J by 2 bases, with 15 bases left in between. The V gene's germline CDR1 is SGHDN and CDR2 FVKESK. The CDR3 is 16 residues long. The DNA of the CDR3 is TGTGCCAGCAGCCAAGCTAAGGGCAGGGTACCCTACGAGCAGTACTTC. Translated, it gives CASSQAKGRVPYEQYF.

The chain is built from TRBV5-3 and TRBJ2-7; D call uncertain. TRBV5-3 qualifies as an ORF whose function is uncertain. Trimming took 8 bases from V and 2 from J, leaving 20 bases between them. The length of the CDR3 is 15 residues. In DNA, the CDR3 is TGTGCCAGCTCGTTCAGATTCGACGGCCCCTACGAGCAGTACGTC. Translated: CASSFRFDGPYEQYV.

As DNA, the CDR3 is TGCAGCGCTGGGACTAGCGGGAACACAGATACGCAGTATTTT. It encodes CSAGTSGNTDTQYF. The chain uses TRBV29-1 and TRBJ2-3; 13 bases fit TRBD2. Germline values: CDR1 SQVTM, CDR2 ANQGSEA. J gave up 2 bases and V 7 bases, and 3 bases lay outside the gene matches. This CDR3 comprises 14 residues.

This clone was observed a few times. This chain links TRBV5-4 with TRBJ1-4; D not certain. This CDR3 comprises 14 residues. CDR1 SGHNT and CDR2 YYREEE come from the germline V gene (reference sequence). V was shortened by 4 bases and J by 12 bases, with 19 bases between the two germline ends. The chain's CDR3 is CASSLTLADGELFF. The CDR3 nucleotides read TGTGCCAGCAGCCTAACCCTAGCAGATGGGGAACTGTTTTTT.

This clone has only a few counts. V is TRBV27 and J is TRBJ2-6, with 7 positions matching TRBD1. The length of the CDR3 is 16 residues. The germline gives CDR1 MNHEY, CDR2 SMNVEV (reference sequence). The J segment lost 0 bases and the V segment lost 6 bases, leaving 5 bases of the junction unmatched. This CDR3 is CASRRGQSSGANVLTF. The CDR3 DNA is TGTGCCAGCAGAAGGGGGCAGAGCTCTGGGGCCAACGTCCTGACTTTC.

A few counts support this clone. The chain uses TRBV7-9 and TRBJ1-1; 8 positions agree with TRBD1. In germline, CDR1 is SEHNR, CDR2 FQNEAQ (reference sequence). The CDR3 contains 15 residues. V was clipped by 4 bases and J by 0 bases; unmatched bases: 4. CDR3 in amino acids: CASSSPTGVNTEAFF. The DNA of the CDR3 is TGTGCCAGCAGCTCTCCGACAGGGGTGAACACTGAAGCTTTCTTT.

This clone was counted a few times. The chain joins TRBV27 to TRBJ2-1; TRBD1 aligns across 8 bases. The germline CDR1 and CDR2 sequences are MNHEY and SMNVEV (reference sequence). The CDR3 length is 14 residues. The V and J ends lost 4 bases and 5 bases, in that order; junction bases with no gene match: 4. CDR3 in DNA: TGTGCCAGCAGTTGGACAGGGTTACACAATGAGCAGTTCTTC. Residues: CASSWTGLHNEQFF.

This clone was detected ten times or more. This chain uses TRBV19 with TRBJ2-2; D is possibly TRBD1 (6 bases). CDR1 is LNHDA and CDR2 is SQIVND in the germline V gene (reference sequence). CDR3 length equals 14 residues. Trimming stripped 9 bases from V and 1 base from J, with 12 bases between. The CDR3 reads CASSRDKNTGELFF. Written as DNA, the CDR3 is TGTGCCAGCTCCCGGGACAAGAACACCGGGGAGCTGTTTTTT.

This clone was recorded a few times. V usage is TRBV2 and J usage is TRBJ2-7, with 12 positions matching TRBD2. This CDR3 is built from 15 residues. V was pared by 6 bases and J by 3 bases, with 6 bases of the junction left unmatched. Per germline, CDR1 SNHLY and CDR2 FYNNEI. CDR3 region: CASRRLAGVLYEQYF. The CDR3 DNA follows: TGTGCCAGCAGGAGACTAGCGGGGGTCCTCTACGAGCAGTACTTC.

To note about this clone: Other DNA sequences of this sample code for an identical CDR3. The rearrangement joins TRBV15 to TRBJ2-1; 10 positions agree with TRBD2. This CDR3 is built from 15 residues. Germline V gene data show CDR1 as LNHNV and CDR2 as YYDKDF (reference sequence). The junction had 1 base not matched to a gene; V was cut back by 1 base and J by 4 bases. Here the CDR3 DNA reads TGTGCCACCAGCAGAGCTAGCGGGGGTTACAATGAGCAGTTCTTC. It encodes CATSRASGGYNEQFF.

This clone was detected only a few times. The chain carries TRBV6-1 and TRBJ1-2; D not certain. V gave up 3 bases and J gave up 2 bases, with 13 bases separating them. CDR1 is MNHNS and CDR2 is SASEGT in the germline V gene. The CDR3 loop spans 15 amino acids. The CDR3 region has the DNA TGTGCCAGCAGTGATGCGTCAGGTTCAAACTATGGCTACACCTTC. It specifies CASSDASGSNYGYTF.

This clone was picked up a small number of times. For the CDR3, the DNA is TGTGCCAGCAGCCCGGCTGTGGGGGCTTTCCACACTGAAGCTTTCTTT. Translating gives CASSPAVGAFHTEAFF. The rearrangement uses TRBV5-6 and TRBJ1-1; the D gene is possibly TRBD1 (6 bases). Deletions cut 4 bases from V and 3 bases from J, with 19 bases between. This CDR3 is 16 amino acids long. Germline CDR1 and CDR2: SGHDT and YYEEEE. The full variable domain, rest sourced from reference TRBV5-6 and TRBJ1-1, is DAGVTQSPTHLIKTRGQQVTLRCSPKSGHDTVSWYQQALGQGPQFIFQYYEEEERQRGNFPDRFSGHQFPNYSSELNVNALLLGDSALYLCASSPAVGAFHTEAFFGQGTRLTVV.

The gene calls are TRBV25-1 and TRBJ2-6; no clear D gene. The V end lost 7 bases, the J end lost 0 bases, and 10 bases lay between the germline ends. There are 15 residues in the CDR3. Germline lookup yields CDR1 MGHDK and CDR2 SYGVNS. CDR3 amino acids: CASTTARSGANVLTF. The CDR3 DNA is TGTGCCAGCACAACAGCGCGCTCTGGGGCCAACGTCCTGACTTTC.

This clone was seen a single time. The chain uses TRBV11-3 and TRBJ2-5; either TRBD1 or TRBD2 may fit D (6 bases each). Germline V CDR1 and CDR2: SGHNT, YENEEA. CDR3 size: 17 residues. V lost 3 bases and J 2 bases, leaving 19 bases between the germline ends. CDR3 amino acids: CASSLQQGGRGQETQYF. The CDR3 bases are TGTGCCAGCAGCTTGCAACAGGGAGGAAGGGGTCAAGAGACCCAGTACTTC.